The 15 T cell receptor beta chains given below trace back to one sample, sequenced in a study of blood T cell repertoires in COVID-19. Sequenced by immunoSEQ multiplex PCR; TCRdb stores in-frame clones only, minus some. The sample has fewer than 250,000 clones, over 80% seen once. The source material was PBMCs or T cells enriched from blood (not recorded which). The receptors here all came from a woman younger than 45 with acute COVID-19.

The chain links TRBV6-5 to TRBJ2-5, with D perhaps matching TRBD2 (5 bases). CDR1 MNHEY and CDR2 SVGAGI come from the germline V gene. Trimming cost V 6 bases and J 0 bases, with 11 bases left between them. The CDR3 totals 14 residues. The CDR3 here is CASSSGENQETQYF. In nucleotides, the CDR3 is TGTGCCAGCAGCTCCGGGGAGAACCAAGAGACCCAGTACTTC.

This clone appeared a single time. The chain combines TRBV9 with TRBJ1-4; tentatively, D is TRBD1 (6 bases). The V end was cut by 3 bases, the J end by 1 base, with 10 bases between. This CDR3 is built from 15 residues. The germline CDR1 and CDR2 sequences are SGDLS and YYNGEE. The DNA for the CDR3 is TGTGCCAGCAGCGGCCTACAGGGAACTAATGAAAAACTGTTTTTT. Protein product: CASSGLQGTNEKLFF.

V and J are TRBV4-2 and TRBJ1-1; the D is unclear. This CDR3 is built from 14 residues. Per germline, CDR1 LGHNA and CDR2 YNFKEQ. Trimming took 1 base from V and 5 from J, leaving 11 bases between them. CDR3 sequence: CASSQAGPGTEAFF. The CDR3, as DNA: TGTGCCAGCAGCCAAGCGGGCCCGGGGACTGAAGCTTTCTTT.

The gene calls are TRBV5-1 and TRBJ2-5, with D maybe TRBD1 (6 bases). The CDR3 runs to 16 residues. Per the germline V gene, CDR1 is SGHRS and CDR2 is YFSETQ. V shed 2 bases and J shed 5 bases, with 19 bases lying between them. The CDR3, as DNA: TGCGCCAGCAGCTTCCAAAAGACAGGATACGGTGAGACCCAGTACTTC. This encodes CASSFQKTGYGETQYF.

The rearrangement links TRBV7-2 to TRBJ2-2, with 7 bases lining up with TRBD1. The germline V gene has CDR1 SGHTA and CDR2 FQGNSA. The CDR3 runs to 16 residues. The J segment lost 0 bases and the V segment lost 4 bases, leaving 5 bases of the junction unmatched. The CDR3 sequence: CASSSAGTANTGELFF. In nucleotides, the CDR3 is TGTGCCAGCAGCTCGGCCGGGACAGCGAACACCGGGGAGCTGTTTTTT.

CDR3 region: CASSLSGAGYNEQFF. As DNA, the CDR3 is TGTGCCAGCAGCCTGTCAGGGGCCGGGTACAATGAGCAGTTCTTC. V is TRBV13 and J is TRBJ2-1; D perhaps matches TRBD1 (6 bases). V lost 5 bases, J lost 4 bases, and 15 bases lay in between. Germline lookup yields CDR1 PRHDT and CDR2 FYEKMQ (reference sequence). This CDR3 spans 15 amino acids.

There are a few counts of this clone. V gene TRBV18 combines with J gene TRBJ1-2; D possibly corresponds to TRBD1 (6 bases). The CDR3 runs 14 residues. V lost 3 bases and J 7 bases, leaving 15 bases between the germline ends. The V gene's germline CDR1 is KGHSH and CDR2 LQKENI. The CDR3 protein is CASSPPGGGGGYTF. The CDR3 region has the DNA TGTGCCAGCTCACCCCCGGGAGGGGGGGGTGGCTACACCTTC.

The chain uses TRBV19 and TRBJ1-2, with TRBD1 matching over 9 bases. Germline V lookup: CDR1 LNHDA, CDR2 SQIVND (reference sequence). V was pared by 1 base and J by 6 bases, with 12 bases of the junction left unmatched. This CDR3 is 17 amino acids long. The CDR3 nucleotides are TGTGCCAGTAGTATAGTGGGACAGGGCGCGGGAGTGAATGGCTACACCTTC. Translated: CASSIVGQGAGVNGYTF.

This chain connects TRBV5-1 to TRBJ2-3, with TRBD2 matching 10 bases. Per the germline V gene, CDR1 is SGHRS and CDR2 is YFSETQ. The CDR3 spans 17 residues. V gave up 1 base and J gave up 1 base; unmatched junction bases: 6. The CDR3 sequence is CASSLLEAGGGTDTQYF. CDR3 nucleotide sequence: TGCGCCAGCAGCTTGCTGGAAGCGGGGGGGGGCACAGATACGCAGTATTTT. Looking up the rest from reference TRBV5-1 and TRBJ2-3 gives the full variable domain: KAGVTQTPRYLIKTRGQQVTLSCSPISGHRSVSWYQQTPGQGLQFLFEYFSETQRNKGNFPGRFSGRQFSNSRSEMNVSTLELGDSALYLCASSLLEAGGGTDTQYFGPGTRLTVL.

V usage is TRBV7-2 and J usage is TRBJ1-5; D gene ambiguous. CDR1 and CDR2 (germline): SGHTA, FQGNSA. The length of the CDR3 is 14 residues. V lost 3 bases and J lost 2, with 8 bases in between. The CDR3, as DNA: TGTGCCAGCAGCTTGTATCCGGGCAATCAGCCCCAGCATTTT. This gives the protein CASSLYPGNQPQHF.

As to this clone: Germline is not matched at one junction end, which may reflect a read error. The chain recombines TRBV7-7 with TRBJ2-5; 10 bases are shared with TRBD1. Germline V CDR1 and CDR2: SSHAT, FNYEAQ (reference sequence). This CDR3 is 16 amino acids long. CDR3 sequence reads: CASSRSPDRGQETQYF. CDR3 in DNA: TGTGCTAGCAGCCGCTCCCCGGACAGGGGGCAAGAGACCCAGTACTTC.

This clone was recorded once. This chain connects TRBV2 to TRBJ1-2; D remains ambiguous. The CDR3 is 12 amino acids. Germline loops: CDR1 SNHLY, CDR2 FYNNEI. Trimming shortened V by 5 bases and J by 7 bases, and 11 bases separated the two germline ends. The CDR3 nucleotides read TGTGCCAGCAGTAAACTACTGGGTGGCTACACCTTC. It codes for CASSKLLGGYTF.

The V gene is TRBV7-2, the J gene TRBJ1-6; D may be TRBD1 (6 bases). V gave up 5 bases and J gave up 8 bases, with 13 bases separating them. CDR1 and CDR2 (germline): SGHTA, FQGNSA. CDR3 size: 14 residues. In DNA, the CDR3 is TGTGCCAGCAGCACTACAGGGCGGGATTCACCCCTCCACTTT. This gives the protein CASSTTGRDSPLHF.

This sequence joins TRBV20-1 and TRBJ2-3; D unclear. This CDR3 comprises 11 residues. Germline loops: CDR1 DFQATT, CDR2 SNEGSKA (reference sequence). Between the trimmed V and J ends, which lost 4 bases and 3 bases, there was a span of 5 bases. The CDR3, as DNA: TGCAGTGCTATGTTAACAGATACGCAGTATTTT. It specifies CSAMLTDTQYF.

The chain combines TRBV6-5 with TRBJ2-5; 7 bases line up with TRBD2. With V trimmed by 6 bases and J by 9 bases, 4 bases remained unmatched. The germline CDR1 and CDR2 sequences are MNHEY and SVGAGI. The CDR3 sequence is 11 residues long. The CDR3 reads CASSYSGAQYF. The CDR3 region has the DNA TGTGCCAGCAGCTACAGCGGGGCCCAGTACTTC.